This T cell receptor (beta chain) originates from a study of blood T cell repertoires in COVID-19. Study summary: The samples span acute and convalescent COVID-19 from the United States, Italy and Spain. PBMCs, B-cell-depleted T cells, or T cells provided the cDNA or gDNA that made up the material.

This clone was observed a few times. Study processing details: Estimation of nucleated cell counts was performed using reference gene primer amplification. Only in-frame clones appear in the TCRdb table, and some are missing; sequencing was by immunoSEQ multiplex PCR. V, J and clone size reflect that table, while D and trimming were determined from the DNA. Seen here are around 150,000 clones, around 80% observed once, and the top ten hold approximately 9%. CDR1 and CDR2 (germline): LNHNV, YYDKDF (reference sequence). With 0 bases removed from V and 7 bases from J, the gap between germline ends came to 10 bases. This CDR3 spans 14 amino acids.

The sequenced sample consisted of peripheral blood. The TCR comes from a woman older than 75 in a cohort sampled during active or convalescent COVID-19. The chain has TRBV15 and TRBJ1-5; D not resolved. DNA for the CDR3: TGTGCCACCAGCAGAGATAGAGGGAAGCAGCCCCAGCATTTT. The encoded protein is CATSRDRGKQPQHF. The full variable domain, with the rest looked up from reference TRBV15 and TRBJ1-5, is DAMVIQNPRYQVTQFGKPVTLSCSQTLNHNVMYWYQQKSSQAPKLLFHYYDKDFNNEADTPDNFQSRRPNTSFCFLDIRSPGLGDTAMYLCATSRDRGKQPQHFGDGTRLSIL.